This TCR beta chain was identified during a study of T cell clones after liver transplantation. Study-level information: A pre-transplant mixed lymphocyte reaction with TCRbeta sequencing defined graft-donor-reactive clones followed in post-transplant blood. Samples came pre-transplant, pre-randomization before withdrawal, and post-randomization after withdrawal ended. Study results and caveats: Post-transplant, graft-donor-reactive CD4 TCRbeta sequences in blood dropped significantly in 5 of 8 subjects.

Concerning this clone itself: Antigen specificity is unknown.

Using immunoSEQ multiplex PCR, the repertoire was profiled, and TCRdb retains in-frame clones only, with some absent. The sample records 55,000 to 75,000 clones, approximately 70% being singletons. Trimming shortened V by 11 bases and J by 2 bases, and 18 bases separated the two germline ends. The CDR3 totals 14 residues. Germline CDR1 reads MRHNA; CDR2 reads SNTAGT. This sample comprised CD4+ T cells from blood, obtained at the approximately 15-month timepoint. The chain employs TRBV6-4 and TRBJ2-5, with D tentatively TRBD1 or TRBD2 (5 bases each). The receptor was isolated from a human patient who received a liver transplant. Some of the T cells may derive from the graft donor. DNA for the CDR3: TGTGCCGGGCCTCGGGACCGCAAACAAGAGACCCAGTACTTC. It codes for CAGPRDRKQETQYF.